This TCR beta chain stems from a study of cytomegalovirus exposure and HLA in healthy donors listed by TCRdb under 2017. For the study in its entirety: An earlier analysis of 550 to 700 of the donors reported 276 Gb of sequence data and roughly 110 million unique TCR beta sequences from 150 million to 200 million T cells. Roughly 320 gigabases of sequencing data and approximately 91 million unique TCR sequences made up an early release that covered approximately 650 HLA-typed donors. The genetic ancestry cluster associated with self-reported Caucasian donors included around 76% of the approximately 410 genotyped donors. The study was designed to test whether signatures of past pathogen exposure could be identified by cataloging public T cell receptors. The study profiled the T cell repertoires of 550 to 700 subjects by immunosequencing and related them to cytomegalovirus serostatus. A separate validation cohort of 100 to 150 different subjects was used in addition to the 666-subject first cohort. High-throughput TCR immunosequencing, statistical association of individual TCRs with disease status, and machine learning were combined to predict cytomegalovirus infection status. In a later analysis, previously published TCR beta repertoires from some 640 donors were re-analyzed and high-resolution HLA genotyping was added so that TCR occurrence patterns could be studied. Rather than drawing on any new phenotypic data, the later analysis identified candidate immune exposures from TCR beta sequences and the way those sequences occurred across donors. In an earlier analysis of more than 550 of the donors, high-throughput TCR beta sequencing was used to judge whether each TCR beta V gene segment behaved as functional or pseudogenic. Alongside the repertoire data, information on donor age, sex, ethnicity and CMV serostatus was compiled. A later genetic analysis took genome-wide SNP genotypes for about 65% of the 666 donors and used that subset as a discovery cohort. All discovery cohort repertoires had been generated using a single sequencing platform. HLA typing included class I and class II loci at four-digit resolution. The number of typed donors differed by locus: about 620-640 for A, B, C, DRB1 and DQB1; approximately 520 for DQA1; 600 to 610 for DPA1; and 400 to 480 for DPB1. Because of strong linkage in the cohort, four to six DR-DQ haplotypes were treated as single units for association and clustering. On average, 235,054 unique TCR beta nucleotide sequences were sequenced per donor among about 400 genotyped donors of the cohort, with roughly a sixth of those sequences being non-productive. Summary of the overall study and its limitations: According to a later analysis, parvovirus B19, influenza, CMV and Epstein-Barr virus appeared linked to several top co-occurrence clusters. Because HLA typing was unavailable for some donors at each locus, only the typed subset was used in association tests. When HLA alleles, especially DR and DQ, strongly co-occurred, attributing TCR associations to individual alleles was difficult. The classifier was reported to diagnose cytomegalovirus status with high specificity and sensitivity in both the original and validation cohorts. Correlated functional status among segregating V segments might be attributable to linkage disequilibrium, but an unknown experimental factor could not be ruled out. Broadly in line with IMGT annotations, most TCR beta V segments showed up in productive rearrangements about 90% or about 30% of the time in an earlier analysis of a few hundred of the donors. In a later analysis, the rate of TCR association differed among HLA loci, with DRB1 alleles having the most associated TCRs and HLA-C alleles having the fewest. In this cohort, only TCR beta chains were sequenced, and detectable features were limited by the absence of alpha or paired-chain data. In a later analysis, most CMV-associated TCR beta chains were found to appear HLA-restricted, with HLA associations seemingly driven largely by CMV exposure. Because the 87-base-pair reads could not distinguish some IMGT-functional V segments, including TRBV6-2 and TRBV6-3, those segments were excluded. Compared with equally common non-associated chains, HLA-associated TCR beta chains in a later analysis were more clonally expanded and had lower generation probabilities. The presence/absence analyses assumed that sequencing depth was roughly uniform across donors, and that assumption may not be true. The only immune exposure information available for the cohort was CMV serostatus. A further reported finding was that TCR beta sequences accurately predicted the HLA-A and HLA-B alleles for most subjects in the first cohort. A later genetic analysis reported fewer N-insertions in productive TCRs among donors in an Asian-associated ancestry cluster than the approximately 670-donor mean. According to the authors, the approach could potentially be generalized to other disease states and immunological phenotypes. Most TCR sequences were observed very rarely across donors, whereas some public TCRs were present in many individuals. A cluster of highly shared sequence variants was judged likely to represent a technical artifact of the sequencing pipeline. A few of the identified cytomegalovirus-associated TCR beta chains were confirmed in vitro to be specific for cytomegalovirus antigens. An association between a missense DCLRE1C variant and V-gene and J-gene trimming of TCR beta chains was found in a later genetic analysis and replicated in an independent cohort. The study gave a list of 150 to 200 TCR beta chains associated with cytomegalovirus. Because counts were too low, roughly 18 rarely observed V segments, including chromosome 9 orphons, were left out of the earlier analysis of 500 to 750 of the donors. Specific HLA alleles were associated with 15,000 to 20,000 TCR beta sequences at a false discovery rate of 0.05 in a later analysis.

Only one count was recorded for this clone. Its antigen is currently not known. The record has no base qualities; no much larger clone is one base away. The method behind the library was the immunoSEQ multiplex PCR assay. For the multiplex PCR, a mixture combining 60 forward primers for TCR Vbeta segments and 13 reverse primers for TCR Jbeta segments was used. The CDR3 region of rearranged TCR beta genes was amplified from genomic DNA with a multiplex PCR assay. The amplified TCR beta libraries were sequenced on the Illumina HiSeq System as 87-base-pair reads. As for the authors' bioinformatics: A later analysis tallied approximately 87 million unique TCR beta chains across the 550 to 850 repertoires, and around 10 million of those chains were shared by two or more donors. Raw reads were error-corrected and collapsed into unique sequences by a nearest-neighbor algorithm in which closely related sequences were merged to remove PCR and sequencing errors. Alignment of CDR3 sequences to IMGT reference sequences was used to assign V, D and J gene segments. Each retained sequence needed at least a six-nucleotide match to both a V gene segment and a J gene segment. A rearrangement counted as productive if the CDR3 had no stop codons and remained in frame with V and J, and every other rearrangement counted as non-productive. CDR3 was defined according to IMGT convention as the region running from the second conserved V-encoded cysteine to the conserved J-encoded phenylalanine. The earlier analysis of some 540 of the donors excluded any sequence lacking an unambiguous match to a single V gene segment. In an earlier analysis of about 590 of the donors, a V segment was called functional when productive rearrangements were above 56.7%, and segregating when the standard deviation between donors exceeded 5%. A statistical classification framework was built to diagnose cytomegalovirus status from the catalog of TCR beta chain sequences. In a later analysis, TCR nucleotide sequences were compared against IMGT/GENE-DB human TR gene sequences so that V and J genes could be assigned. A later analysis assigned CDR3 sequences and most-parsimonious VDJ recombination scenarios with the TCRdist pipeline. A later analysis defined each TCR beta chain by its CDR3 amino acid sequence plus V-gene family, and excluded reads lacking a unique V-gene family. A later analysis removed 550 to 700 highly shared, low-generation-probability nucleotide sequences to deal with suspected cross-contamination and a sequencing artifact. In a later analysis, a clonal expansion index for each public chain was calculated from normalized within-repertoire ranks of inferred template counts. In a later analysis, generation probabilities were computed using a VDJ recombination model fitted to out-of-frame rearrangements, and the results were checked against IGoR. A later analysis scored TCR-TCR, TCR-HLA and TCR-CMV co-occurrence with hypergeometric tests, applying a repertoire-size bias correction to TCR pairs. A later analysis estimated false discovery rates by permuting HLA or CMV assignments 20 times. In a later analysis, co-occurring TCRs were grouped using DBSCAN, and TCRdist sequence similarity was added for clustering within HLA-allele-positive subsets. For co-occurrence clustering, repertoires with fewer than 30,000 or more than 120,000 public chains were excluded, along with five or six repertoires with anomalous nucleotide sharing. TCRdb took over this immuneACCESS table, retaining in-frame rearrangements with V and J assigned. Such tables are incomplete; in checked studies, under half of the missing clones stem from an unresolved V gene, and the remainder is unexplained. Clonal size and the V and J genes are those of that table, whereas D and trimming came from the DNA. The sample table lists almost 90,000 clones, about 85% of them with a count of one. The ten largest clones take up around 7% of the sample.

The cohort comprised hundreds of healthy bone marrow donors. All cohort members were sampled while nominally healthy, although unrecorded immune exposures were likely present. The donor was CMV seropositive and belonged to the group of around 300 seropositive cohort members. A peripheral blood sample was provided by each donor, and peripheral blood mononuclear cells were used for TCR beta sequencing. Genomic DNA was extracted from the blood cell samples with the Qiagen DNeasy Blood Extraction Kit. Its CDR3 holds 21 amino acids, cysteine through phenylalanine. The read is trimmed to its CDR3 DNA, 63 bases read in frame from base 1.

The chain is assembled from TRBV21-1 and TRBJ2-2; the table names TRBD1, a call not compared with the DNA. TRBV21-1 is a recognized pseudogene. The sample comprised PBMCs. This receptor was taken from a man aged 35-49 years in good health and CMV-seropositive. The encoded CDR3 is CASSKLWVRSDRSTNTGELFF. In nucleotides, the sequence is TGTGCCAGCAGCAAATTGTGGGTTCGTTCGGACAGATCCACGAACACCGGGGAGCTGTTTTTT.